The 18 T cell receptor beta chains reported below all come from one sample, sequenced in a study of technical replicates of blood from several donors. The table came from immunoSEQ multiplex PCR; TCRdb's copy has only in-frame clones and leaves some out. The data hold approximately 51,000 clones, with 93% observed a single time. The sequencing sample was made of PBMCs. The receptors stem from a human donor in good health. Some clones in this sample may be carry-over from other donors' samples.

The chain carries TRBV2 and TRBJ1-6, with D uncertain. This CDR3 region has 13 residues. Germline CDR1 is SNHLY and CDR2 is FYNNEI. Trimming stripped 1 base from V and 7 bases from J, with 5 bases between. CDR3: CASSEVANSPLHF. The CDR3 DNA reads TGTGCCAGCAGTGAAGTCGCGAATTCACCCCTCCACTTT.

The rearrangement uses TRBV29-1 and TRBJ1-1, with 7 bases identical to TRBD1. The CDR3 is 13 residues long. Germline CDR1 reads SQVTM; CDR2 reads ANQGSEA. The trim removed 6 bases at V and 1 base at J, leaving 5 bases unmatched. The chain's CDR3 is CSVDSGGNTEAFF. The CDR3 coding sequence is TGCAGCGTAGACTCAGGGGGGAACACTGAAGCTTTCTTT.

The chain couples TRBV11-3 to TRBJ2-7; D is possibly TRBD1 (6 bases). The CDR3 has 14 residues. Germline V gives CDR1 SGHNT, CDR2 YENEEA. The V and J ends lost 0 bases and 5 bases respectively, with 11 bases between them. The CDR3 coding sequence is TGTGCCAGCAGCTTAGACAGGGGAGTCGACGAGCAGTACTTC. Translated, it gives CASSLDRGVDEQYF.

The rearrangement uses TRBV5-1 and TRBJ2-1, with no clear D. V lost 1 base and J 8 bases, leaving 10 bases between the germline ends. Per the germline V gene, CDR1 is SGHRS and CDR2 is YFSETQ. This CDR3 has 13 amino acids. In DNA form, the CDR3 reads TGCGCCAGCAGCTTGCCGGGTTGGGATGAGCAGTTCTTC. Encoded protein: CASSLPGWDEQFF.

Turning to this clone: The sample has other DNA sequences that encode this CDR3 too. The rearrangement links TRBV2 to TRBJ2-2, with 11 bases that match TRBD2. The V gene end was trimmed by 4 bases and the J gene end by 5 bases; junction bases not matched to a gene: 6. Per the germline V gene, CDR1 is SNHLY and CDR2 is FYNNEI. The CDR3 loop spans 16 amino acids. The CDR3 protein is CASSVLAGGRTGELFF. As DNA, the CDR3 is TGTGCCAGCAGTGTATTAGCGGGGGGGCGGACCGGGGAGCTGTTTTTT.

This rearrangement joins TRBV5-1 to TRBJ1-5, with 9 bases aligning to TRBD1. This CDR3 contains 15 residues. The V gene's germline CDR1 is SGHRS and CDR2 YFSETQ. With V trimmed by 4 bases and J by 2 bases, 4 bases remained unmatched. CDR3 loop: CASSEGQGRNQPQHF. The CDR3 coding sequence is TGCGCCAGCAGCGAAGGACAGGGGCGCAATCAGCCCCAGCATTTT. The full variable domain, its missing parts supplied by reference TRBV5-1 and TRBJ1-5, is KAGVTQTPRYLIKTRGQQVTLSCSPISGHRSVSWYQQTPGQGLQFLFEYFSETQRNKGNFPGRFSGRQFSNSRSEMNVSTLELGDSALYLCASSEGQGRNQPQHFGDGTRLSIL.

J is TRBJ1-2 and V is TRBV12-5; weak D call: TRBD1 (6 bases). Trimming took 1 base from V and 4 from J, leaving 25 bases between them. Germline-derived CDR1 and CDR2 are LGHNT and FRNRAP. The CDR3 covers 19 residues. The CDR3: CASGLEILSYQGIGYGYTF. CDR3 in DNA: TGTGCTAGTGGTTTGGAAATTTTGAGTTACCAGGGGATCGGCTATGGCTACACCTTC. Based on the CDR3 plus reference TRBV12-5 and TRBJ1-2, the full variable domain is DARVTQTPRHKVTEMGQEVTMRCQPILGHNTVFWYRQTMMQGLELLAYFRNRAPLDDSGMPKDRFSAEMPDATLATLKIQPSEPRDSAVYFCASGLEILSYQGIGYGYTFGSGTRLTVV.

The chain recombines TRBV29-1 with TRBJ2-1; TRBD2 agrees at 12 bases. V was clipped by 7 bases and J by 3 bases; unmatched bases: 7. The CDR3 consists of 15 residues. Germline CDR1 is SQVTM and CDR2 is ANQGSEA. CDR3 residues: CSGDRTSGDYNEQFF. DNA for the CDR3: TGCAGCGGGGACCGGACTAGCGGGGACTACAATGAGCAGTTCTTC.

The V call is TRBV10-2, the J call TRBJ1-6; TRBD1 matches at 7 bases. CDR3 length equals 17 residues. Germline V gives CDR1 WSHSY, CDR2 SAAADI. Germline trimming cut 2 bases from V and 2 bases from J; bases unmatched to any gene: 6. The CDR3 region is CASSELDRRAYNSPLHF. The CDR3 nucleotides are TGCGCCAGCAGTGAGCTGGACAGGAGGGCCTATAATTCACCCCTCCACTTT.

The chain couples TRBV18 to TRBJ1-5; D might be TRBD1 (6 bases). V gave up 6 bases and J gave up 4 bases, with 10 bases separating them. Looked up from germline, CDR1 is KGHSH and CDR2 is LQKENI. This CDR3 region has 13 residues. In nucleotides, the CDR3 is TGTGCCAGCTCTGGGACAACAAATCAGCCCCAGCATTTT. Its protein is CASSGTTNQPQHF.

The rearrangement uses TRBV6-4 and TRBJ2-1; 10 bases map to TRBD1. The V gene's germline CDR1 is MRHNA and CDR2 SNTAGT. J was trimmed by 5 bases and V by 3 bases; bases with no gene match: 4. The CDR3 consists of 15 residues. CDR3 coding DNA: TGTGCCAGCAGTGAAGGGACAGGGGCCCACAATGAGCAGTTCTTC. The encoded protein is CASSEGTGAHNEQFF.

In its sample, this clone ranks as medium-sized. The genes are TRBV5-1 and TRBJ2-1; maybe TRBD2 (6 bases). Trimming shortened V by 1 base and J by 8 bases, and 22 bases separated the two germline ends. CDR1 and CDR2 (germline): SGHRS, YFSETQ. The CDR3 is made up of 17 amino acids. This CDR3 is CASSLWGVSLGSHEQFF. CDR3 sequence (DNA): TGCGCCAGCAGCTTGTGGGGGGTAAGCCTTGGGTCTCATGAGCAGTTCTTC.

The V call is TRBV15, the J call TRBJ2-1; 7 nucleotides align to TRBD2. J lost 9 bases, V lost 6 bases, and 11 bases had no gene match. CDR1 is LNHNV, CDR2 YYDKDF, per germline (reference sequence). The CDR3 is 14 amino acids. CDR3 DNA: TGTGCCACCAGTCGACGGGAGGTTCAGAGTGAGCAGTTCTTC. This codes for CATSRREVQSEQFF.

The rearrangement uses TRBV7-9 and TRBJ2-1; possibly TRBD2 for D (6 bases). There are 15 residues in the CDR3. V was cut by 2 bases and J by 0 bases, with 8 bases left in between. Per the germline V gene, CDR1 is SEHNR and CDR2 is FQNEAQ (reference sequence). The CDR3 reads CASSLRRGSYNEQFF. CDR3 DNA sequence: TGTGCCAGCAGCTTAAGGAGGGGCTCCTACAATGAGCAGTTCTTC.

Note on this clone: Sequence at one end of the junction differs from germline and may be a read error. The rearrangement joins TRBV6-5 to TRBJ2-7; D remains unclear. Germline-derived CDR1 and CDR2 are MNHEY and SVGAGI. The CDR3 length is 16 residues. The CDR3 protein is CASSYYTDWRNYEQYF. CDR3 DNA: TGTGCCAGCAGCTACTACACCGACTGGCGGAACTACGAGCAGTACTTC.

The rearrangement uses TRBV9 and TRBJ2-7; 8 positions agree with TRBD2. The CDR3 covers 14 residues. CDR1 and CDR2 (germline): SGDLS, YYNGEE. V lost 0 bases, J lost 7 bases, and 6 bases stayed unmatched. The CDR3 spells CASSVAGGPGEQYF. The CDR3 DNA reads TGTGCCAGCAGCGTAGCGGGGGGGCCGGGAGAGCAGTACTTC.

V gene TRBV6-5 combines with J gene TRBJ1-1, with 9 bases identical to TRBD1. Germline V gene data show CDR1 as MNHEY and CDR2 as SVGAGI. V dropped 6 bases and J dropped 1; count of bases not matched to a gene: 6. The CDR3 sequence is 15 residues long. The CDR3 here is CASSLRGQGNTEAFF. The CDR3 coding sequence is TGTGCCAGCAGCCTCCGGGGACAGGGGAACACTGAAGCTTTCTTT.

Here the CDR3 reads CASSSPSRSSYNEQFF. CDR3 DNA: TGTGCCAGCAGTTCACCTAGCCGGAGCTCCTACAATGAGCAGTTCTTC. The gene calls are TRBV27 and TRBJ2-1; tentative D call: TRBD2 (5 bases). V was cut by 4 bases and J by 0 bases, with 13 bases left in between. CDR3 length equals 16 residues. Germline lookup yields CDR1 MNHEY and CDR2 SMNVEV (reference sequence).